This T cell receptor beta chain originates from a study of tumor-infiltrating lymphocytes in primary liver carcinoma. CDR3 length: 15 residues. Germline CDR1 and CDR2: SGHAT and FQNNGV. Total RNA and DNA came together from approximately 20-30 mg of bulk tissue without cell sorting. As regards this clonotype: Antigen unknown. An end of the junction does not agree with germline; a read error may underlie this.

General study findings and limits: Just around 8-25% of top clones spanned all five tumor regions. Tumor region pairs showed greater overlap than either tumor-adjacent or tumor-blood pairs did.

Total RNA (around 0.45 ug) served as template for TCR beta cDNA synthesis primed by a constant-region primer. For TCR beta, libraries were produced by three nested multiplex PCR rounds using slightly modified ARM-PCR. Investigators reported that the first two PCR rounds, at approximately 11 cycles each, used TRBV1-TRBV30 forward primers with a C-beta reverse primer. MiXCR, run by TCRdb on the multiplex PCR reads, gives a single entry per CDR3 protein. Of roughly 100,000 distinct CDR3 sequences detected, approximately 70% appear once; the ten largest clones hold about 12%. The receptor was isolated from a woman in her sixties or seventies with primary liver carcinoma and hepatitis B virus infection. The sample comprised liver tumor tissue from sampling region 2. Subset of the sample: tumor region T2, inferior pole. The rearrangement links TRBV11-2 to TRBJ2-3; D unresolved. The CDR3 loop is CASSLGNIFTDTQYF. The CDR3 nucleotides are TGTGCCAGTAGCTTGGGCAACATATTCACAGATACGCAGTATTTT.